These 26 T cell receptor beta chains share one sample of origin, sequenced in a study of tumor-infiltrating lymphocytes in primary liver carcinoma. Unsorted bulk tissue of about 19-31 mg yielded co-extracted RNA and DNA. cDNA specific to TCR beta was made from 500 ng of total RNA, with a constant-region primer employed for priming. Libraries for TCR beta were built through three nested multiplex PCR rounds, which together made up a slightly modified ARM-PCR procedure. The first two PCR rounds, roughly 10 cycles each, used TRBV1-TRBV30 forward primers and a C-beta reverse primer. TCRdb re-analysed the multiplex PCR reads in MiXCR, keeping a single row per CDR3 protein. Found here are approximately 92,000 distinct CDR3 sequences, less than 70% of them singletons; the top ten hold 27%. Input material: tumor-adjacent normal liver tissue. These receptors all stem from a man in his forties with primary liver carcinoma and hepatitis B virus infection.

About this clonotype itself: This may be a read error: a much more frequent sequence differs by one nucleotide. Without the conserved terminal phenylalanine or tryptophan, this CDR3 likely stems from a read error. The rearrangement uses TRBV7-9 and TRBJ2-5; 13 bases match TRBD2. V shed 4 bases and J 7 bases; nucleotides not matched to a gene: 3. The CDR3 has 14 amino acids. In germline, CDR1 is SEHNR, CDR2 FQNEAQ (reference sequence). The CDR3 region has the DNA TGTGCCAGCAGCTCCGGGACTAGCGGGGTGACCCAGTACATC. Amino acids: CASSSGTSGVTQYI.

On this clonotype: The CDR3 does not close with the conserved phenylalanine or tryptophan, likely indicating a read error. V usage is TRBV29-1 and J usage is TRBJ2-1; the D gene could be TRBD1 or TRBD2 (6 bases each). The CDR3 consists of 12 residues. The germline V gene encodes CDR1 SQVTM and CDR2 ANQGSEA. CDR3 sequence: CSVAGGLDEQFS. The CDR3 coding sequence is TGCAGCGTTGCTGGGGGGCTTGATGAACAGTTCTCC.

The chain joins TRBV10-1 to TRBJ2-3; no clear D. Germline assignment: CDR1 WNHNN and CDR2 SYGVQD (reference sequence). Trimming removed 2 bases from V and 1 base from J, with 4 bases in between. This CDR3 region has 13 residues. The CDR3 DNA follows: TGCGCCAGCAGTGAGCCAGGCACAGATACGCAGTATTTT. This sequence encodes CASSEPGTDTQYF.

CDR3 sequence: CASSYSPFQRGDNSPLHF. CDR3 DNA sequence: TGTGCCAGCAGTTACTCGCCTTTCCAGAGGGGGGATAATTCACCCCTCCACTTT. The rearrangement joins TRBV6-5 to TRBJ1-6; maybe TRBD1 (6 bases). Germline CDR1 MNHEY, CDR2 SVGAGI. V was pared by 0 bases and J by 5 bases, with 17 bases between. CDR3 length: 18 amino acids.

In regard to this clonotype: This clone may be a read error of a much larger clone one base away. This chain links TRBV6-5 with TRBJ1-5; 7 nucleotides align to TRBD1. The CDR3 has 13 residues. Germline-derived CDR1 and CDR2 are MNHEY and SVGAGI. V lost 10 bases to trimming and J lost 7 bases; unmatched junction nucleotides: 10. The CDR3: CANRGQYGQPQHF. The CDR3 DNA sequence: TGTGCCAACAGGGGACAGTATGGGCAGCCCCAGCATTTT.

This clonotype was recorded many times. The chain uses TRBV29-1 and TRBJ2-1; weak D call: TRBD2 (7 bases). Trimming took off 3 bases at V and 8 bases at J, with 14 bases between the two ends. The CDR3 length is 13 residues. CDR1 is SQVTM, CDR2 ANQGSEA, per germline. In nucleotides, the CDR3 is TGCAGCGTTGATAGGGGGGGGGCGGATGAGCAGTTCTTC. Protein product: CSVDRGGADEQFF.

This clonotype has just one count. J is TRBJ2-3 and V is TRBV11-2; D gene uncertain. V dropped 2 bases and J dropped 0 bases, with 12 bases sitting between them. This CDR3 contains 16 residues. Germline V gene data show CDR1 as SGHAT and CDR2 as FQNNGV. CDR3 sequence reads: CASSLHLVLSTDTQYF. The CDR3 nucleotides are TGTGCCAGCAGCTTACATTTAGTCCTTAGCACAGATACGCAGTATTTT.

As regards this clonotype: A much bigger clone sits one base away, suggesting this may be a read error. This rearrangement joins TRBV14 to TRBJ2-1, with D unresolved. The CDR3 spans 11 residues. CDR1 and CDR2 from the germline V gene are SGHDN and FVKESK. V was cut by 4 bases and J by 8 bases, with 6 bases left in between. CDR3 residues: CASSPVHEQFF. As DNA, the CDR3 is TGTGCCAGCAGCCCCGTCCATGAGCAGTTCTTC.

This clonotype was seen a single time. This CDR3 reads CASSYSTGGRTGYGYTF. CDR3 nucleotides: TGTGCCAGCAGTTACTCGACGGGTGGAAGAACCGGCTATGGCTACACCTTC. The chain employs TRBV6-5 and TRBJ1-2; no clear D. Germline loops: CDR1 MNHEY, CDR2 SVGAGI. The CDR3 covers 17 residues. V lost 0 bases to trimming and J lost 4 bases, with 18 bases between them.

Comments on this clonotype: Since no conserved phenylalanine or tryptophan closes the CDR3, a read error is the likely cause. The DNA is left out, because the CDR3 cannot be placed on it with certainty; the CDR3 is given as TCRdb lists it. The chain combines TRBV21-1 with TRBJ2-1; the listed D gene, TRBD2, was not tested against the DNA. TRBV21-1 is designated a pseudogene. The CDR3 is 17 residues long, ends included. The chain's CDR3 is CASSKAGREGLNNEQFL.

As for this clonotype: Since a much larger clone is just one base distant, this may be a read error. For the CDR3, the DNA is TGCAGCGTTCCGTGGGGGGGAGAGACCCTGTACTTC. This codes for CSVPWGGETLYF. This chain connects TRBV29-1 to TRBJ2-5, with TRBD2 identical over 7 bases. Per germline, CDR1 SQVTM and CDR2 ANQGSEA. CDR3 length: 12 amino acids.

At least ten counts were recorded for this clonotype. The chain employs TRBV14 and TRBJ1-2, with D possibly being TRBD1 (5 bases). The CDR3 is 14 residues long. Germline values: CDR1 SGHDN, CDR2 FVKESK. The V end lost 4 bases, the J end lost 4 bases, and 13 bases lay between the germline ends. CDR3 sequence (DNA): TGTGCCAGCAGCCCCCTTGGGGGAGCCTATGGCTACACCTTC. This translates into CASSPLGGAYGYTF.

About this clonotype: Relative to the germline gene, one junction end is altered; a read error may explain this. V is TRBV11-2 and J is TRBJ2-5, with D possibly matching TRBD2 (5 bases). The CDR3 spans 16 residues. CDR1 is SGHAT and CDR2 is FQNNGV in the germline V gene. The chain's CDR3 is CASSLVPARGQETQCF. In nucleotides, the CDR3 is TGTGCCAGCAGCTTAGTCCCGGCTAGAGGGCAGGAGACCCAGTGCTTC.

Worth noting for this clonotype: The junction and the germline gene differ at one end; a read error may be behind it. The rearrangement links TRBV4-1 to TRBJ1-4; D unclear. Germline CDR1 MGHRA, CDR2 YSYEKL. The CDR3 totals 16 residues. The CDR3 DNA sequence: TGCGCCAGCAGTCAAGGGTACGGATACGAAAAAGAAAAACTGTTTTTT. Its protein product is CASSQGYGYEKEKLFF.

The J gene is TRBJ1-3, the V gene TRBV11-2; no definite D call. This CDR3 contains 12 residues. The germline V gene encodes CDR1 SGHAT and CDR2 FQNNGV. Trimming left V 5 bases short and J 3 bases short, with 5 bases between. CDR3 in DNA: TGTGCCAGCAGCCCTAATGGAAACACCATATATTTT. It codes for CASSPNGNTIYF.

This clonotype showed up many times. This sequence joins TRBV6-6 and TRBJ2-2; 8 bases agree with TRBD2. Losses at the gene ends were 2 bases for V and 2 bases for J; bases not matched to a gene: 4. The CDR3 has 16 residues. CDR1 and CDR2 (germline): MNHNY, SVGAGI (reference sequence). CDR3 in amino acids: CASSYGSGSNTGELFF. CDR3 DNA sequence: TGTGCCAGCAGTTACGGGAGCGGGAGCAACACCGGGGAGCTGTTTTTT.

The V gene is TRBV29-1, the J gene TRBJ2-7; D is perhaps TRBD2 (6 bases). The CDR3 loop spans 15 amino acids. The germline gives CDR1 SQVTM, CDR2 ANQGSEA. Written as DNA, the CDR3 is TGCGGCGCCGGCCTCGGGGAACTAGCCAGTGACGAGCAGTACTTC. Translating it yields CGAGLGELASDEQYF.

On this clonotype itself: A much larger clonotype is one base distant, so this may be a read error. The chain has TRBV5-1 and TRBJ2-7; D gene unclear. Germline V gives CDR1 SGHRS, CDR2 YFSETQ. The CDR3 has 14 amino acids. V was trimmed by 2 bases and J by 0 bases, leaving 9 bases between them. The CDR3 here is CASSFEAFSYEQYF. In DNA form, the CDR3 reads TGCGCCAGCAGCTTCGAAGCCTTCTCCTACGAGCAGTACTTC.

Turning to this clonotype: One junction end disagrees with the germline gene, perhaps due to a read error. The chain is built from TRBV12-3 or TRBV12-4 and TRBJ2-7, with D hard to call. The CDR3 has 14 residues. The CDR3: CASSGPPWLYEQYF. The CDR3 DNA reads TGTGCTAGCAGTGGCCCCCCATGGCTCTACGAGCAGTACTTC.

Regarding this clonotype: No conserved phenylalanine or tryptophan ends this CDR3, so it is likely a read error. The chain links TRBV4-1 to TRBJ2-1; perhaps TRBD1 as D (5 bases). This CDR3 is 16 amino acids long. The germline V gene encodes CDR1 MGHRA and CDR2 YSYEKL. In DNA, the CDR3 is TGCGCCAACAGCCAAGACCCCCAGGGCTCCTACAATGAGCAGTTCTTA. Translating it yields CANSQDPQGSYNEQFL.

Concerning this clonotype: A read error may explain this, as a much larger clone is one base away. V gene TRBV29-1 combines with J gene TRBJ2-3; unclear D gene. The CDR3 covers 15 residues. The ends were cut back, 2 bases at V and 0 bases at J, with 12 bases in the middle. From germline, CDR1 is SQVTM and CDR2 ANQGSEA. The CDR3 DNA sequence: TGCAGCGTTGAATTCCCGGAGCACAGCACAGATACGCAGTATTTT. Encoded protein: CSVEFPEHSTDTQYF.

The rearrangement uses TRBV6-6 and TRBJ1-5, with no clear D. The CDR3 covers 13 residues. V lost 6 bases and J lost 5, with 11 bases in between. The germline gives CDR1 MNHNY, CDR2 SVGAGI (reference sequence). The CDR3 sequence is CASRRERDQPQHF. DNA of the CDR3: TGTGCCAGCAGGAGGGAGCGAGATCAGCCCCAGCATTTT.

Comment on this clonotype: Since the CDR3 does not end with the conserved phenylalanine or tryptophan, this likely comes from a read error. The chain uses TRBV12-3 or TRBV12-4 and TRBJ1-2; no reliable D call. The CDR3 length is 15 residues. With 3 bases removed from V and 4 bases from J, the gap between germline ends came to 15 bases. The CDR3 reads CASSFSSVEGYGYTL. Here the CDR3 DNA reads TGTGCCAGCAGTTTCTCATCGGTAGAGGGCTATGGCTACACCCTC.

As concerns this clonotype: The CDR3 does not end in the conserved phenylalanine or tryptophan, so this is likely a read error. This chain connects TRBV11-2 to TRBJ1-1, with TRBD1 identical over 8 bases. Germline lookup yields CDR1 SGHAT and CDR2 FQNNGV. The trim removed 5 bases at V and 9 bases at J, leaving 8 bases unmatched. The CDR3 is made up of 13 amino acids. The CDR3 DNA reads as TGTGCCAGCAGCGCCGACAGGGGCGACCAAGCTTTCTCG. It translates to CASSADRGDQAFS.

CDR3 in DNA: TGTACTAGCGGCTTAACTGACACTGCCTACGAGCAGTACTTC. It specifies CTSGLTDTAYEQYF. The V call is TRBV11-2, the J call TRBJ2-7; 8 bases fit TRBD2. The length of the CDR3 is 14 residues. The germline V gene has CDR1 SGHAT and CDR2 FQNNGV.

Of note for this clonotype: Possible read error: a much larger clone is one base away. The chain links TRBV12-3 or TRBV12-4 to TRBJ1-5; 7 bases fit TRBD1. The length of the CDR3 is 15 residues. V dropped 6 bases and J dropped 4; count of bases not matched to a gene: 9. The CDR3 region is CASSFIDRDNQPQHF. The CDR3 DNA is TGTGCCAGCAGCTTCATAGACAGGGATAATCAGCCCCAGCATTTT.